Below are 9 T cell receptor beta chains sequenced from a single sample in a study of T cells and copy number aberrations in small-cell lung cancer. Assay: immunoSEQ multiplex PCR; the TCRdb copy retains only in-frame clones and omits some. The sample records about 8,200 clones, around 82% being singletons. The sequenced material came from normal tissue next to the tumor. The receptors were gathered from a woman between 45 and 65 years old with small cell lung cancer.

V usage is TRBV5-4 and J usage is TRBJ2-3, with 9 positions matching TRBD1. The CDR3 runs to 14 residues. The ends lost 4 bases at V and 5 bases at J; junction bases unmatched: 5. Germline V gene lookup returns CDR1 SGHNT and CDR2 YYREEE (reference sequence). The CDR3 DNA reads TGTGCCAGCAGCATCGGACAGGGGAAAGATACGCAGTATTTT. As protein: CASSIGQGKDTQYF.

The chain combines TRBV20-1 with TRBJ2-5, with D unclear. The CDR3 consists of 11 residues. Germline V CDR1 and CDR2: DFQATT, SNEGSKA (reference sequence). Trimming shortened V by 5 bases and J by 3 bases, and 7 bases separated the two germline ends. The CDR3 DNA follows: TGCAGTGCTCCCCCGAAAGAGACCCAGTACTTC. Encoded protein: CSAPPKETQYF.

The genes are TRBV2 and TRBJ2-3; 9 bases fit TRBD2. Germline lookup yields CDR1 SNHLY and CDR2 FYNNEI. The CDR3 is 15 residues long. V was pared by 4 bases and J by 0 bases, with 2 bases of the junction left unmatched. The CDR3 region is CASSGLAGSTDTQYF. The CDR3 nucleotides are TGTGCCAGCAGTGGTCTAGCGGGAAGCACAGATACGCAGTATTTT.

The rearrangement uses TRBV5-1 and TRBJ1-4, with D unresolved. The germline V gene has CDR1 SGHRS and CDR2 YFSETQ. Trimming removed 0 bases at V and 4 bases at J, with 7 bases between. The CDR3 is 14 amino acids. Here the CDR3 DNA reads TGCGCCAGCAGCTTGGGCCAGGTTAATGAAAAACTGTTTTTT. Protein product: CASSLGQVNEKLFF.

The rearrangement links TRBV25-1 to TRBJ2-7; a possible D gene is TRBD1 (5 bases). The CDR3 has 17 residues. V gave up 6 bases and J gave up 3 bases, with 24 bases separating them. Germline V lookup: CDR1 MGHDK, CDR2 SYGVNS. The CDR3 spells CASSERGSGNGNYEQYF. Here the CDR3 DNA reads TGTGCCAGCAGCGAAAGGGGTTCAGGAAATGGGAACTACGAGCAGTACTTC.

The rearrangement joins TRBV28 to TRBJ1-4; D call uncertain. The CDR3 runs 14 residues. Germline V gene lookup returns CDR1 MDHEN and CDR2 SYDVKM. Trimming removed 6 bases at V and 3 bases at J, with 11 bases between. CDR3 residues: CASRTFGANEKLFF. The CDR3 DNA reads as TGTGCCAGCAGAACCTTTGGGGCTAATGAAAAACTGTTTTTT. Combining the CDR3 with reference TRBV28 and TRBJ1-4 gives the whole variable domain DVKVTQSSRYLVKRTGEKVFLECVQDMDHENMFWYRQDPGLGLRLIYFSYDVKMKEKGDIPEGYSVSREKKERFSLILESASTNQTSMYLCASRTFGANEKLFFGSGTQLSVL.

CDR3 DNA: TGTGCCAGCAGCCAACTGGGGCTTCGAGGGGTAGGAGAAGAGACCCAGTACTTC. It encodes CASSQLGLRGVGEETQYF. The chain joins TRBV14 to TRBJ2-5; D may correspond to TRBD1 or TRBD2 (5 bases each). The CDR3 extends over 18 amino acids. Trimming left V 2 bases short and J 3 bases short, with 22 bases between. The germline CDR1 and CDR2 sequences are SGHDN and FVKESK.

The chain is built from TRBV27 and TRBJ2-7, with TRBD2 matching over 12 bases. The length of the CDR3 is 15 residues. Germline CDR1 is MNHEY and CDR2 is SMNVEV (reference sequence). V was pared by 6 bases and J by 6 bases, with 9 bases of the junction left unmatched. CDR3 DNA: TGTGCCAGCAGGATCCTAGCGGGAGGGCCGGGCGAGCAGTACTTC. Translation gives CASRILAGGPGEQYF.

This clone appeared a few times. The DNA of the CDR3 is TGTGCCAGCAGCTTACCTGGGAGCGGGGAGCTGTTTTTT. This translates into CASSLPGSGELFF. This chain links TRBV7-9 with TRBJ2-2; D might be TRBD2 (5 bases). The length of the CDR3 is 13 residues. V lost 2 bases and J lost 7, with 8 bases in between. Germline values: CDR1 SEHNR, CDR2 FQNEAQ (reference sequence).